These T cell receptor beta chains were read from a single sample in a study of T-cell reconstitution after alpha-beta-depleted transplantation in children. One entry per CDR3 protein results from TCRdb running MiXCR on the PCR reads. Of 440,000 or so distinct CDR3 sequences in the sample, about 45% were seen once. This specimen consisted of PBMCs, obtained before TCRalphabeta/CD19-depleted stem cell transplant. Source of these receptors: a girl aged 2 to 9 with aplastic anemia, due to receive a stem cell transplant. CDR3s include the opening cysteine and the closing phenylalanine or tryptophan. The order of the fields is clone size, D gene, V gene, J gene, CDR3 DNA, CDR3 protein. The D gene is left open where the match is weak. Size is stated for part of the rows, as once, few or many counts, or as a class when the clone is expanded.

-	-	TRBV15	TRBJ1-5	TGTGCCACCAGCAGAGATGTCCAGCCCCAGCATTTT	CATSRDVQPQHF
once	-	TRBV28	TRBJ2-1	TGTGCCAGCAGTTCCCCGGACAGCCGCTTGCAGTTCTTC	CASSSPDSRLQFF
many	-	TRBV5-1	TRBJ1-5	TGCGCCAGCAGCCCAGACGGCGGGAGCAATCAGCCCCAGCATTTT	CASSPDGGSNQPQHF
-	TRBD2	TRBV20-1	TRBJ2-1	TGCAGTGCTAGAGATCCTAGCGGGAGGGACTCCTACAATGAGCAGTTCTTC	CSARDPSGRDSYNEQFF
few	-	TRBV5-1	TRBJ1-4	TGCGCCAGCAGCACCGGAATAAACAATGAAAAACTGTTTTTT	CASSTGINNEKLFF
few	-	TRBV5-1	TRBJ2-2	TGCGCCAGCAGCTTGGACGGAATGAACACCGGGGAGCTGTTTTTT	CASSLDGMNTGELFF
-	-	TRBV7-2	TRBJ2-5	TGTGCCAGCAGCTTATTGGCAGGGATAGAGACCCAGTACTTC	CASSLLAGIETQYF
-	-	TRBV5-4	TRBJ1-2	TGTGCCAGCAGCGCGGGCAATGGCTACACCTTC	CASSAGNGYTF
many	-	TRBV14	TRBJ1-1	TGTGCCAGCTCCGTCGAAGGCTGGACTGAAGCTTTCTTT	CASSVEGWTEAFF
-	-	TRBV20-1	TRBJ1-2	TGCAGTGCTGGGAAGGGACAAGGAAGCAGCGGCTATGGCTACACCTTC	CSAGKGQGSSGYGYTF
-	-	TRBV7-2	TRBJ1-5	TGTGCCAGCAGCCCGAGAGGGGCCAATCAGCCCCAGCATTTT	CASSPRGANQPQHF
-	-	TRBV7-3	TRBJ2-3	TGTGCCAGCAGCAAGAGGAGACTAGTAGGCACAGATACGCAGTATTTT	CASSKRRLVGTDTQYF
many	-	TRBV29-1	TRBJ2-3	TGCAGCGGGAAGAAACAGGATACGCAGTATTTT	CSGKKQDTQYF
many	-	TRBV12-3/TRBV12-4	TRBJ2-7	TGTGCCACTCAATATTCAGGGGACTCCTACGAGCAGTACTTC	CATQYSGDSYEQYF
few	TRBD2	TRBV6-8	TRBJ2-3	TGTGCCAGCAGTTTTTGGCTAGCGGGAGGTCCAGATACGCAGTATTTT	CASSFWLAGGPDTQYF
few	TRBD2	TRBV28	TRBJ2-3	TGTGCCAGCAGTTCCTTGGGACTAGCGAGAACAGATACGCAGTATTTT	CASSSLGLARTDTQYF
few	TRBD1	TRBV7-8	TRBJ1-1	TGTGCCAGCAGCCGGAAAGGACAGGCGGACACTGAAGCTTTCTTT	CASSRKGQADTEAFF
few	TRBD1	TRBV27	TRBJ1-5	TGTGCCAGCAGTTTAGACAGGGGGTTGGATCAGCCCCAGCATTTT	CASSLDRGLDQPQHF
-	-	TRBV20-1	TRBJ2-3	TGCAGTGCTAGAGACACGAGGGGCTTGGATACGCAGTATTTT	CSARDTRGLDTQYF
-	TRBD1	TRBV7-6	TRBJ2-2	TGTGCCAGCAGTCCCCCGCCGGGACAGTCAGCCGGGGAGCTGTTTTTT	CASSPPPGQSAGELFF
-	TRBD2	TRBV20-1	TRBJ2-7	TGCAGTGCTAGACCTCCGGCGGGAGACTACGAGCAGTACTTC	CSARPPAGDYEQYF
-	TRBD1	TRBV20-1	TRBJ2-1	TGCAGTGCTAGAGGGGACGGGACAGCCTACAATGAGCAGTTCTTC	CSARGDGTAYNEQFF
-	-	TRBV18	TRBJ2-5	TGTGCCACCTCAATCTCGGAGACCCAGTACTTC	CATSISETQYF
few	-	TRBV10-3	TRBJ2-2	TGTGCCATCAGTGTGGAGACGAACACCGGGGAGCTGTTTTTT	CAISVETNTGELFF
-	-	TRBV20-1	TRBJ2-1	TGCAGTGCTAGAGATCGAGGCCATGAGCAGTTCTTC	CSARDRGHEQFF
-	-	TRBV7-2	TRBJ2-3	TGTGCCAGCAGCTTAGCGGGAATTTCGGGTACGCAGTATTTT	CASSLAGISGTQYF
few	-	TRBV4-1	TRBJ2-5	TGCGCCAGCAGCCAAGCTGTTAGCATCCAAGAGACCCAGTACTTC	CASSQAVSIQETQYF
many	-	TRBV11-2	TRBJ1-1	TGTGCCAGCAGCTTTTCCAATAACGGGAACACTGAAGCTTTCTTT	CASSFSNNGNTEAFF
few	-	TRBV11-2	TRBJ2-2	TGTGCCAGCAAAAGGGCAGTAAACACCGGGGAGCTGTTTTTT	CASKRAVNTGELFF
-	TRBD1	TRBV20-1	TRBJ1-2	TGCAGTGCTAGCAGGGGGCGGAACTATGGCTACACCTTC	CSASRGRNYGYTF
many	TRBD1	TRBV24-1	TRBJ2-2	TGTGCCACCAGTGATTCAGCAGGGGGTAGGGAGCTGTTTTTT	CATSDSAGGRELFF
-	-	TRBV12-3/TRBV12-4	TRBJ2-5	TGTGCCAGCAGTTTGGAGTCTTTGGGAGAGACCCAGTACTTC	CASSLESLGETQYF
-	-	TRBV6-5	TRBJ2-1	TGTGCCAGCAGTTACCCTGGGACAATAGATCAGTTCTTC	CASSYPGTIDQFF
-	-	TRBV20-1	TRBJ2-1	TGCAGTGCTCACGGGAGTAGGTCGGACAATGAGCAGTTCTTC	CSAHGSRSDNEQFF
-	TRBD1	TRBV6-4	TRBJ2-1	TGTGCCAGCAGTGACGCGGGACAGGGAAATGAGCAGTTCTTC	CASSDAGQGNEQFF
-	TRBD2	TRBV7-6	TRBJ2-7	TGTGCCAGCAGCCGCGTGGTTAGCGGGGGCTCCTACGAGCAGTACTTC	CASSRVVSGGSYEQYF
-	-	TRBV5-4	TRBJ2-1	TGTGCCAGCAGCTTGGGGAGCGCGAGCTCCTACAATGAGCAGTTCTTC	CASSLGSASSYNEQFF
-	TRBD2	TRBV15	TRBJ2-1	TGTGCCACCGCGGGGCGGGGGAGTTACAATGAGCAGTTCTTC	CATAGRGSYNEQFF
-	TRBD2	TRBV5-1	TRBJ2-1	TGCGCCAGCAGCCCGGGACTAGCGGGCTTCTCCTACAATGAGCAGTTCTTC	CASSPGLAGFSYNEQFF
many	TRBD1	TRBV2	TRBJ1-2	TGTGCCAGCAGTGAACGGCCACAGGGGTATGGCTACACCTTC	CASSERPQGYGYTF
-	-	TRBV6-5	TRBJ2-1	TGTGCCAGCAGTTACTCGAAGGTTGGAGGGGGGAATGAGCAGTTCTTC	CASSYSKVGGGNEQFF
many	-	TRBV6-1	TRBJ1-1	TGTGCCAGCAGCTCCGAAATACGACACACTGAGAACACTGAAGCTTTCTTT	CASSSEIRHTENTEAFF
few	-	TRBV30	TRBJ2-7	TGTGCCTGGAGTGTCAATAGAAAAACCTACGAGCAGTACTTC	CAWSVNRKTYEQYF
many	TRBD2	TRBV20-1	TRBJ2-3	TGCAGTGCCGAGCGGCGGGAGGGCCGGGCAGATACGCAGTATTTT	CSAERREGRADTQYF
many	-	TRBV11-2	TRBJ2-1	TGTGCCAGCAGCTTAGACTACGACAGAAATGAGCAGTTCTTC	CASSLDYDRNEQFF